This T cell receptor (beta chain) was profiled in a study of T cells in localized non-small cell lung cancer. Findings of the study overall: Maximal T cell clonality occurred in uninvolved adjacent lung, with tumor ranking below it. Within adjacent lung there appeared a median approximately 59 of the top 100 tumor clones. Longer overall survival associated with higher blood T cell density; shorter survival with higher adjacent-lung clonality. Heterogeneity within the tumor remains possible, as just one region underwent sequencing.

This clone showed up just a few times. Its antigen is undetermined. Looked up from germline, CDR1 is MNHGY and CDR2 is SAAAGT. V was cut by 5 bases and J by 11 bases, with 15 bases left in between. CDR3 length: 13 residues. Libraries were prepared by immunoSEQ multiplex PCR; TCRdb keeps only in-frame clonotypes and omits some of them. The data hold thousands of clones, with 33% observed a single time. Sample: lung tumor tissue, taken before any cancer treatment. The receptor was derived from a female donor aged 60 or older with stage I lung adenocarcinoma. The chain couples TRBV6-8 to TRBJ1-4, with a weak D call TRBD1 (6 bases). The CDR3 here is CASSEGQVWKLFF. As DNA, the CDR3 is TGTGCCAGCAGTGAGGGACAAGTGTGGAAACTGTTTTTT.